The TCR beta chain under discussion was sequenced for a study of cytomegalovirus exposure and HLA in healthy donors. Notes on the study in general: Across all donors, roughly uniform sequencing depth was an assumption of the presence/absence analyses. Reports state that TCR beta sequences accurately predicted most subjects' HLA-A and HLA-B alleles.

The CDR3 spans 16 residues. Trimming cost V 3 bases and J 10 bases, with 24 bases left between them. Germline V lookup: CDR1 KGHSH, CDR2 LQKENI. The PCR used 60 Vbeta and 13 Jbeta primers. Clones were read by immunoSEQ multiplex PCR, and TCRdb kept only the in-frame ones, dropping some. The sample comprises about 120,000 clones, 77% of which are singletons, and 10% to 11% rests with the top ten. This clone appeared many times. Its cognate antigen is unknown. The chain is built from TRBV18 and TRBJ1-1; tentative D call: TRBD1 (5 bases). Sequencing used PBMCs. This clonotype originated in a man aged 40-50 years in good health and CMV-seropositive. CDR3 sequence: CASSPAEGLRDGGAFF. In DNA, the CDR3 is TGTGCCAGCTCACCGGCCGAGGGACTTCGCGACGGTGGAGCTTTCTTT.